Below, 27 T cell receptor beta chains from the same sample are listed, as sequenced in a study of T cells in Graves' hyperthyroidism and ophthalmopathy. TCR beta CDR3 regions were amplified from RNA. First-round RT-PCR targeting the TCR CDR3 was performed with the HTBI primer set. Each CDR3 protein gets one entry after TCRdb re-called the multiplex PCR reads with MiXCR. The sample comprises 600,000 to 750,000 distinct CDR3 sequences, 17% of which are singletons, and about 14% rests with the top ten. The sample was blood. The origin of the receptors is a man aged 45-60 years with Graves' hyperthyroidism.

V gene TRBV20-1 combines with J gene TRBJ2-7, with a weak D call TRBD1 (5 bases). The V and J ends lost 6 bases and 2 bases respectively, with 14 bases between them. The V gene's germline CDR1 is DFQATT and CDR2 SNEGSKA (reference sequence). The CDR3 has 13 amino acids. CDR3 sequence reads: CSASPQAPYEQYF. The CDR3 DNA reads as TGCAGTGCAAGTCCACAGGCTCCCTACGAGCAGTACTTC.

This clonotype has just a few counts. The V gene is TRBV5-6, the J gene TRBJ2-7, with unresolved D. Trimming removed 0 bases at V and 2 bases at J, with 9 bases between. The CDR3 consists of 14 residues. Germline CDR1 reads SGHDT; CDR2 reads YYEEEE. The CDR3 DNA reads as TGTGCCAGCAGCTTGGGAACTACAGCCTACGAGCAGTACTTC. The encoded protein is CASSLGTTAYEQYF.

At least ten counts were recorded for this clonotype. The chain joins TRBV27 to TRBJ2-5; no clear D. Germline assignment: CDR1 MNHEY and CDR2 SMNVEV (reference sequence). CDR3 length: 13 amino acids. Trimming cost V 3 bases and J 1 base, with 6 bases left between them. Written as DNA, the CDR3 is TGTGCCAGCAGTTTCGAGGCCCAAGAGACCCAGTACTTC. The encoded protein is CASSFEAQETQYF.

The rearrangement links TRBV7-8 to TRBJ2-7; 14 bases line up with TRBD2. V shed 4 bases, J shed 1 base, and the junction held 6 bases outside the gene matches. The CDR3 spans 17 residues. Germline loops: CDR1 SGHVS, CDR2 FQNEAQ. CDR3 region: CASSYGTSGSFSYEQYF. The CDR3 coding sequence is TGTGCCAGCAGCTATGGGACTAGCGGGAGTTTTTCCTACGAGCAGTACTTC.

This clonotype was seen at least ten times. The chain carries TRBV28 and TRBJ2-1; 10 bases are a match to TRBD2. This CDR3 spans 16 amino acids. The V and J ends lost 4 bases and 3 bases, in that order; junction bases with no gene match: 6. Germline CDR1 reads MDHEN; CDR2 reads SYDVKM. The DNA for the CDR3 is TGTGCCAGCAGTTCAGTGTCTAGCGGGAGCTACAATGAGCAGTTCTTC. This gives the protein CASSSVSSGSYNEQFF. Variable domain in full (rest from reference TRBV28 and TRBJ2-1): DVKVTQSSRYLVKRTGEKVFLECVQDMDHENMFWYRQDPGLGLRLIYFSYDVKMKEKGDIPEGYSVSREKKERFSLILESASTNQTSMYLCASSSVSSGSYNEQFFGPGTRLTVL.

The CDR3 bases are TGCAGTGCTAGAGAAACCAGGGGGGAAAAACTGTTTTTT. Its translation is CSARETRGEKLFF. V gene TRBV20-1 combines with J gene TRBJ1-4, with 7 bases fitting TRBD1. Germline CDR1 is DFQATT and CDR2 is SNEGSKA (reference sequence). This CDR3 region has 13 residues. Losses at the gene ends were 0 bases for V and 8 bases for J; bases not matched to a gene: 3.

This clonotype was seen at least ten times. The chain combines TRBV7-3 with TRBJ1-1, with D perhaps TRBD1 (6 bases). This CDR3 is built from 14 residues. Trimming stripped 2 bases from V and 3 bases from J, with 10 bases between. Germline V CDR1 and CDR2: SGHTA, FQGTGA. CDR3 coding DNA: TGTGCCAGCAGCTTAGGGGGGCGGCACACTGAAGCTTTCTTT. This gives the protein CASSLGGRHTEAFF.

The table lists this clonotype with many counts. V is TRBV6-1 and J is TRBJ2-5; no clear D gene. Germline V gives CDR1 MNHNS, CDR2 SASEGT. V gave up 7 bases and J gave up 5 bases, with 20 bases separating them. The CDR3 contains 15 residues. This chain's CDR3 is CASTPPGEMGETQYF. The CDR3 DNA reads as TGTGCCAGCACCCCCCCGGGTGAAATGGGGGAGACCCAGTACTTC.

This clonotype was seen only a few times. This chain links TRBV10-3 with TRBJ2-1, with no clear D. V shed 10 bases and J shed 0 bases, with 10 bases lying between them. The germline CDR1 and CDR2 sequences are ENHRY and SYGVKD. This CDR3 is built from 13 residues. The CDR3 spells CASHSVSYNEQFF. The CDR3 DNA sequence: TGTGCCAGCCACTCTGTCTCCTACAATGAGCAGTTCTTC.

The rearrangement joins TRBV7-2 to TRBJ2-1; 10 positions agree with TRBD2. The CDR3 length is 16 residues. With V trimmed by 5 bases and J by 7 bases, 11 bases remained unmatched. In germline, CDR1 is SGHTA, CDR2 FQGNSA. CDR3 coding DNA: TGTGCCAGCAGCAGATCAGGACTAGCGGTAAGAAATGAGCAGTTCTTC. Protein sequence: CASSRSGLAVRNEQFF.

For this clonotype: Germline is not matched at one junction end, which may reflect a read error. V and J are TRBV6-1 and TRBJ1-1, with D perhaps matching TRBD1 (6 bases). The CDR3 loop spans 15 amino acids. Germline lookup yields CDR1 MNHNS and CDR2 SASEGT. CDR3 protein: CASRREQGFNTEALF. For the CDR3, the DNA is TGTGCCAGCAGACGCGAACAGGGCTTCAACACTGAAGCTCTCTTT.

This clonotype was counted many times. The chain carries TRBV6-1 and TRBJ1-2, with no clear D. The CDR3 consists of 15 residues. CDR1 and CDR2 from the germline V gene are MNHNS and SASEGT. V was shortened by 6 bases and J by 2 bases, with 16 bases between the two germline ends. The CDR3 DNA reads as TGTGCCAGCAGCCCGGTACGAGCAGGAAACTATGGCTACACCTTC. Encoded protein: CASSPVRAGNYGYTF.

This clonotype was recorded many times. The chain uses TRBV28 and TRBJ1-2, with 8 bases fitting TRBD1. The CDR3 runs 14 residues. V was clipped by 2 bases and J by 2 bases; unmatched bases: 1. Germline V gene sequence: CDR1 MDHEN, CDR2 SYDVKM. The CDR3 DNA is TGTGCCAGCAGTTTAGGACAGGGAAACTATGGCTACACCTTC. Protein: CASSLGQGNYGYTF.

The table lists this clonotype with a few counts. The CDR3 sequence is CATSVETDTQYF. CDR3 nucleotide sequence: TGTGCCACCAGTGTCGAGACAGATACGCAGTATTTT. The chain carries TRBV24-1 and TRBJ2-3; no clear D. CDR3 length: 12 residues. Germline V gene lookup returns CDR1 KGHDR and CDR2 SFDVKD. Trimming shortened V by 5 bases and J by 3 bases, and 5 bases separated the two germline ends.

This chain uses TRBV28 with TRBJ2-5; D is perhaps TRBD2 (6 bases). The CDR3 length is 14 residues. Germline assignment: CDR1 MDHEN and CDR2 SYDVKM. V dropped 6 bases and J dropped 4 bases, with 15 bases sitting between them. The chain's CDR3 is CASSTRRGGETQYF. The CDR3 DNA reads as TGTGCCAGCAGCACAAGGAGGGGAGGAGAGACCCAGTACTTC.

This clonotype was counted many times. The chain combines TRBV14 with TRBJ2-1; TRBD2 aligns across 9 bases. V trimming: 1 base; J trimming: 4 bases; junction bases outside the gene matches: 14. The CDR3 has 19 amino acids. Per germline, CDR1 SGHDN and CDR2 FVKESK. This chain's CDR3 is CASSQGIGGRALTYNEQFF. The CDR3 DNA reads TGTGCCAGCAGCCAAGGTATCGGCGGGAGGGCCCTTACTTACAATGAGCAGTTCTTC. Full variable domain (rest looked up from reference TRBV14 and TRBJ2-1): EAGVTQFPSHSVIEKGQTVTLRCDPISGHDNLYWYRRVMGKEIKFLLHFVKESKQDESGMPNNRFLAERTGGTYSTLKVQPAELEDSGVYFCASSQGIGGRALTYNEQFFGPGTRLTVL.

The V call is TRBV10-1, the J call TRBJ1-1; D is ambiguous. Trimming shortened V by 4 bases and J by 7 bases, and 13 bases separated the two germline ends. CDR1 and CDR2 from the germline V gene are WNHNN and SYGVQD (reference sequence). This CDR3 comprises 13 residues. As DNA, the CDR3 is TGCGCCAGCAGTGGTGACTATCCGGATGAAGCTTTCTTT. Translating it yields CASSGDYPDEAFF.

Ten or more counts support this clonotype. The chain joins TRBV12-3 or TRBV12-4 to TRBJ1-4; no clear D. The CDR3 is 12 amino acids. Trimming removed 2 bases from V and 12 bases from J, with 10 bases in between. The CDR3 region has the DNA TGTGCCAGCAGTTTAAGCCCCAACGAACTGTTTTTT. Translated, it gives CASSLSPNELFF.

A few counts support this clonotype. The V call is TRBV5-1, the J call TRBJ2-1; 8 nucleotides line up with TRBD2. Germline trimming cut 2 bases from V and 0 bases from J; bases unmatched to any gene: 13. The CDR3 sequence is 19 residues long. Germline V lookup: CDR1 SGHRS, CDR2 YFSETQ. The CDR3 bases are TGCGCCAGCAGCTTAAGCGCGGGAGGCCTAATGAGCTCCTACAATGAGCAGTTCTTC. It codes for CASSLSAGGLMSSYNEQFF.

This rearrangement joins TRBV29-1 to TRBJ1-1; D is undetermined. V lost 3 bases and J 4 bases, leaving 12 bases between the germline ends. This CDR3 has 13 amino acids. Germline CDR1 SQVTM, CDR2 ANQGSEA. CDR3 loop: CSVEAGSGTEAFF. In DNA form, the CDR3 reads TGCAGCGTTGAGGCCGGGAGTGGCACTGAAGCTTTCTTT.

This rearrangement joins TRBV4-1 to TRBJ2-7, with D possibly matching TRBD2 (5 bases). The V end lost 3 bases, the J end lost 6 bases, and 9 bases lay between the germline ends. Germline-derived CDR1 and CDR2 are MGHRA and YSYEKL. CDR3 size: 12 residues. The CDR3 DNA reads as TGCGCCAGCAGCCATGCTGGAGGCGAGCAGTACTTC. Protein sequence: CASSHAGGEQYF.

This clonotype was picked up many times. This chain links TRBV30 with TRBJ2-5; D not resolved. Between the trimmed V and J ends, which lost 0 bases and 0 bases, there was a span of 5 bases. CDR1 GTSNPN and CDR2 SVGIG come from the germline V gene (reference sequence). The CDR3 is made up of 13 amino acids. CDR3 region: CAWSVSDQETQYF. The CDR3 coding sequence is TGTGCCTGGAGTGTAAGCGACCAAGAGACCCAGTACTTC.

The CDR3 region has the DNA TGTGCCAGCAGTTTAAAATTTGGACTAGCGGGAGACGAGCAGTACTTC. Its protein product is CASSLKFGLAGDEQYF. The rearrangement uses TRBV27 and TRBJ2-7; 13 bases agree with TRBD2. This CDR3 spans 16 amino acids. Looked up from germline, CDR1 is MNHEY and CDR2 is SMNVEV (reference sequence). V dropped 2 bases and J dropped 5; count of bases not matched to a gene: 6.

V usage is TRBV5-1 and J usage is TRBJ2-7; D is perhaps TRBD1 or TRBD2 (5 bases each). The CDR3 totals 13 residues. V lost 7 bases to trimming and J lost 4 bases, with 15 bases between them. Germline assignment: CDR1 SGHRS and CDR2 YFSETQ. CDR3 nucleotides: TGCGCCAGCGGGGACCCAACCAAGTACGAGCAGTACTTC. Amino acids: CASGDPTKYEQYF.

This clonotype occurred many times. The rearrangement joins TRBV6-1 to TRBJ1-1; tentative D call: TRBD1 (5 bases). V was shortened by 6 bases and J by 0 bases, with 11 bases between the two germline ends. CDR3 size: 14 residues. From germline, CDR1 is MNHNS and CDR2 SASEGT. The CDR3 is CASSKDTLNTEAFF. The CDR3 bases are TGTGCCAGCAGCAAGGACACCTTGAACACTGAAGCTTTCTTT.

This clonotype was observed many times. The chain combines TRBV27 with TRBJ2-1, with 9 bases lining up with TRBD1. J lost 4 bases, V lost 6 bases, and 10 bases had no gene match. Germline loops: CDR1 MNHEY, CDR2 SMNVEV (reference sequence). This CDR3 region has 16 residues. This chain's CDR3 is CASRVTGTGLYNEQFF. The CDR3 coding sequence is TGTGCCAGCAGAGTTACCGGGACAGGGTTGTACAATGAGCAGTTCTTC.

V is TRBV6-2 or TRBV6-3 and J is TRBJ1-4; D is ambiguous. Germline V gives CDR1 MNHEY, CDR2 SVGEGT. This CDR3 has 14 residues. The germline V and J ends were trimmed by 6 bases and 3 bases, with 11 bases remaining between them. Written as DNA, the CDR3 is TGTGCCAGCAGGCCGTCATGGGCTAATGAAAAACTGTTTTTT. This translates into CASRPSWANEKLFF.